Detailed here is one TCR beta chain. The V gene's germline CDR1 is SGHKS and CDR2 YYEKEE (reference sequence). The germline V and J ends were trimmed by 4 bases and 7 bases, with 23 bases remaining between them. CDR3 length: 16 residues. In the original analysis: Amplification of reference gene primers was used by the study to estimate nucleated cell counts. The table came from immunoSEQ multiplex PCR; TCRdb's copy has only in-frame clones and leaves some out. V and J calls and clone size are those listed in that table; D and trimming were worked out from the DNA. The data show 34,000 or so clones, about nine tenths seen once. This record belongs to a study of blood T cell repertoires in COVID-19.

The V gene is TRBV5-5, the J gene TRBJ1-1, with D possibly matching TRBD1 (5 bases). This receptor was identified in a man aged 45-65 years with active or convalescent COVID-19. The sample taken for sequencing was peripheral blood. The CDR3: CASSLNAPGGVDEAFF. The CDR3 DNA reads as TGTGCCAGCAGCCTCAACGCCCCGGGAGGGGTGGATGAAGCTTTCTTT.